This T cell receptor beta chain was recovered during a study of T-cell memory formation after mild COVID-19. The study's findings and limits: Clones from the second wave (peaking day 37) had unconfirmed SARS-CoV-2 specificity. From day 15 to 85, contracting clones were balanced between CD4 and CD8, whereas later expanders leaned toward CD4+. Contracting CD4+ clones lay largely in CM and EM, with CD8+ ones residing in EMRA. Several responding clones turned up in pre-infection memory, indicating that cross-reactive memory may have taken part.

TCRdb recomputed calls from the 5' RACE reads with MiXCR, one row per CDR3 protein. The repertoire includes around 510,000 distinct CDR3 sequences, roughly a fifth of them detected once, and approximately 8% sits in the top ten. The CDR3 length is 14 residues. Germline V CDR1 and CDR2: PRHDT, FYEKMQ (reference sequence). The trim removed 5 bases at V and 4 bases at J, leaving 2 bases unmatched. Regarding this clonotype: Its antigen is not known.

The TCR sequence derives from an adult woman who had mild COVID-19 (a few samples of this study predate the infection). Cell type and time point are not known. The sequencing input was PBMCs or a T cell subset sorted from them (not recorded which). This chain joins TRBV13 and TRBJ2-3, with 11 bases lining up with TRBD2. The CDR3 region is CASSLLAGADTQYF. The CDR3 DNA reads as TGTGCCAGCAGCCTACTAGCGGGGGCAGATACGCAGTATTTT.